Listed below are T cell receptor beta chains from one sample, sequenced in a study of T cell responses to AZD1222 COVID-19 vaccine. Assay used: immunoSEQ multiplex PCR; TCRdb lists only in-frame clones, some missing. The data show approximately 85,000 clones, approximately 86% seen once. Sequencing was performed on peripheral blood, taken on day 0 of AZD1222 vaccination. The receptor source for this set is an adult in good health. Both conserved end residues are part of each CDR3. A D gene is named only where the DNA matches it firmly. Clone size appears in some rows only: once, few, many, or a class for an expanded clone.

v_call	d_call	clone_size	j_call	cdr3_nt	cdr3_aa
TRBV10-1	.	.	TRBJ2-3	TGCGCCAGCAGTGCCGCCTTCTCTAGCACAGATACGCAGTATTTT	CASSAAFSSTDTQYF
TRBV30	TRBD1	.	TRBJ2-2	TGTGCCTGGAGCGCGCGGACAGGGATGGGGGAGCTGTTTTTT	CAWSARTGMGELFF
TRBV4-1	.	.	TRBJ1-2	TGCGCCAGCAGCTCAAGTGGACCTTATGGCTACACCTTC	CASSSSGPYGYTF
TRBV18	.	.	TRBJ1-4	TGTGCCAGCTCACCTGCGGGTACGGGTGAAAAACTGTTTTTT	CASSPAGTGEKLFF
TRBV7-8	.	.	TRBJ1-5	TGTGCCAGCAGCTTAGCTGATCGAGGCGGCAATCAGCCCCAGCATTTT	CASSLADRGGNQPQHF
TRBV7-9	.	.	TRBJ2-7	TGTGCCAGCAGCGAGCTTCGGGCCTTGGTAAACGAGCAGTACTTC	CASSELRALVNEQYF
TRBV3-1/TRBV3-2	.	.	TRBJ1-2	TGTGCCAGTAGGGACGTCTATGGCTACACCTTC	CASRDVYGYTF
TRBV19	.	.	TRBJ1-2	TGTGCCAGTAGTATAGCCCCCTTTGGGGGCATCTATGGCTACACCTTC	CASSIAPFGGIYGYTF
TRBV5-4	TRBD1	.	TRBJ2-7	TGTGCCAGCAGCAAGGACAGGGTAGGCGAGCAGTACTTC	CASSKDRVGEQYF
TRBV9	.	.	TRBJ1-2	TGTGCCAGCAGCGTAGGAGGGCCAAACTATGGCTACACCTTC	CASSVGGPNYGYTF
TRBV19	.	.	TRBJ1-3	TGTGCCAGTAGTAATTATGGGAGCTCTGGAAACACCATATATTTT	CASSNYGSSGNTIYF
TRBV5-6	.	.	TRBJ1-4	TGTGCCAGCCATCTTCGGACACCACTAAATGAAAAACTGTTTTTT	CASHLRTPLNEKLFF
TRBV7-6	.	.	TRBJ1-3	TGTGCCAGCAGCTTATCTGGCCCGGATTCTGGAAACACCATATATTTT	CASSLSGPDSGNTIYF
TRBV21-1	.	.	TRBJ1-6	TGTGCCAGCAGCCATAATTCACCCCTCCACTTT	CASSHNSPLHF
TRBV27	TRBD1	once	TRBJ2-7	TGTGCCAGCAGTTTAACTCGGACAGGCCCCTACGAGCAGTACTTC	CASSLTRTGPYEQYF
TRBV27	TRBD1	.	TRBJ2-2	TGTGCCAGCAAGACAGGGTACACCGGGGAGCTGTTTTTT	CASKTGYTGELFF
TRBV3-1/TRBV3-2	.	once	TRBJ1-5	TGTGCCAGCAGCCAAGATAATGGGGGCAGACAGCCCCAGCATTTT	CASSQDNGGRQPQHF
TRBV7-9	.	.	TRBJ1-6	TGTGCCAGCAGCCAAACACAGAATAATTCACCCCTCCACTTT	CASSQTQNNSPLHF
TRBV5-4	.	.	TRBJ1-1	TGTGCCAGCAGCTTGGACCCAGCCCAGAACACTGAAGCTTTCTTT	CASSLDPAQNTEAFF
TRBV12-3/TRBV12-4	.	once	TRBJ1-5	TGTGCCAGCAGCCCGGGTCGGAATCAGCCCCAGCATTTT	CASSPGRNQPQHF
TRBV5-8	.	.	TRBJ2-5	TGTGCCAGCAGCTCCTGGGGGATTCAAGAGACCCAGTACTTC	CASSSWGIQETQYF
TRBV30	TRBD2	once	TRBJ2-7	TGTGCCTGGAGTTTAGCGGGAGGAAGCGAGCAGTACTTC	CAWSLAGGSEQYF
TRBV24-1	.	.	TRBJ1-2	TGTGCCACCAGTGATGGCGCTAATAACTATGGCTACACCTTC	CATSDGANNYGYTF
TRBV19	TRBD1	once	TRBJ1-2	TGTGCCAGTAGGGACAGGGTGACCTATGGCTACACCTTC	CASRDRVTYGYTF
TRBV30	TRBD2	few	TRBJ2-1	TGTGCCTGGAGTTTGTCCGCGCGGGGGGGCTATGAGCAGTTCTTC	CAWSLSARGGYEQFF
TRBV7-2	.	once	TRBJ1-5	TGTGCCAGCAGCTTTGTGGGCGGAGATCAGCCCCAGCATTTT	CASSFVGGDQPQHF
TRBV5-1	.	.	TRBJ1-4	TGCGCCAGCGGTCTCGGGGGCGAGGTTGAAAAACTGTTTTTT	CASGLGGEVEKLFF
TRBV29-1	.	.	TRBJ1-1	TGCAGCGTTGAAGGAGGGACGGGAGCCTACACTGAAGCTTTCTTT	CSVEGGTGAYTEAFF
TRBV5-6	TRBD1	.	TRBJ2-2	TGTGCCAGCAGCTCAAGGACAGGGATGCGCACCGGGGAGCTGTTTTTT	CASSSRTGMRTGELFF
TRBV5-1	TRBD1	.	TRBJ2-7	TGCGCCAGCAGCTTGGGGACAGGGCCCCTCTACGAGCAGTACTTC	CASSLGTGPLYEQYF
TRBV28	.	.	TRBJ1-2	TGTGCCACCCGTCGTGCGGGGGGCGATGGCTACACCTTC	CATRRAGGDGYTF
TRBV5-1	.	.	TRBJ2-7	TGCGCCAGCAGCTCAGGGGACCTCAGCTCCTACGAGCAGTACTTC	CASSSGDLSSYEQYF
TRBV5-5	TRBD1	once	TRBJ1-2	TGTGCCAGCAGCTCGGGGACAGTACCGGGCTACACCTTC	CASSSGTVPGYTF